What follows describes a single T cell receptor beta chain. Its antigen is unidentified. An end of the junction differs from the germline gene, which may be a read error. This entry belongs to a study of OX40 agonist ivuxolimab in advanced cancers. Overall study results and limits: Clonal expansion by week 6 occurred in CD4+ and CD8+ blood T cells (at 0.1 to 3.0 mg/kg).

The germline V gene has CDR1 MNHEY and CDR2 SVGAGI. This CDR3 is built from 14 residues. TCRdb's table, derived via immunoSEQ multiplex PCR, lists solely in-frame clones and lacks some. The data show 90,000 to 120,000 clones, roughly 90% seen once. This material consisted of CD4+ or CD8+ T cells sorted from blood, taken in a trial of the OX40 agonist ivuxolimab. This rearrangement joins TRBV6-5 to TRBJ1-4; unclear D gene. This receptor was taken from an adult with an advanced solid tumor such as melanoma, head and neck, liver or kidney cancer. CDR3 DNA: TGTGCCAGCAGCTACTACAGAGCAGATGAAAAACTGTTTTTT. As protein: CASSYYRADEKLFF.